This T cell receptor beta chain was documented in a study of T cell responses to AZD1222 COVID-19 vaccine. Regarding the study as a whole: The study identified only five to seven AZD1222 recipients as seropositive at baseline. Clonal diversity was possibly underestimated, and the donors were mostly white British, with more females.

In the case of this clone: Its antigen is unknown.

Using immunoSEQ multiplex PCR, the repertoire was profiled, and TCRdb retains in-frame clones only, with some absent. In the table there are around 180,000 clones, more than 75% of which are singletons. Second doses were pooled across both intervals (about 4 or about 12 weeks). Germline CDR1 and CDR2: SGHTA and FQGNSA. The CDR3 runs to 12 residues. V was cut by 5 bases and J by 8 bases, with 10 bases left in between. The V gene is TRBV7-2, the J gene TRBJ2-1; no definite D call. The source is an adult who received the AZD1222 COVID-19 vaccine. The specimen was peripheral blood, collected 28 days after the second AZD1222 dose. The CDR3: CASSRPRDEQFF. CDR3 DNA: TGTGCCAGCAGCCGGCCCCGCGATGAGCAGTTCTTC.